Sequencing of this T cell receptor beta chain was carried out in a study of blood T cells in healthy people across ages. Germline CDR1 is SGHTA and CDR2 is FQGNSA. The ends were cut back, 5 bases at V and 7 bases at J, with 17 bases in the middle. This CDR3 is built from 14 residues. A second 7 to 11 cycle PCR used barcoded and J-beta primers. Each cDNA molecule carried a tag from a template-switch adaptor that contained 12 random nucleotides. TCRdb recomputed calls from the 5' RACE reads with MiXCR, one row per CDR3 protein. The sample consists of 1.5 million to 2 million distinct CDR3 sequences, 28% of them appearing once. This clonotype was seen repeatedly, ten times or more.

The origin of this receptor is a woman aged 30 to 39 in good health. V is TRBV7-2 and J is TRBJ2-5; possibly TRBD1 or TRBD2 for D (6 bases each). The specimen was blood. The CDR3 protein is CASSPVGGGGTQYF. The CDR3 nucleotides read TGTGCCAGCAGCCCAGTCGGCGGAGGGGGGACCCAGTACTTC. The full variable domain, in which reference TRBV7-2 and TRBJ2-5 provide the parts outside the CDR3, is GAGVSQSPSNKVTEKGKDVELRCDPISGHTALYWYRQSLGQGLEFLIYFQGNSAPDKSGLPSDRFSAERTGGSVSTLTIQRTQQEDSAVYLCASSPVGGGGTQYFGPGTRLLVL.